What follows are 5 T cell receptor beta chains derived from one specimen sequenced in a study of cytomegalovirus exposure and HLA in healthy donors. The study ran its PCR with 60 Vbeta and 13 Jbeta primers. Libraries were prepared by immunoSEQ multiplex PCR; TCRdb keeps only in-frame clonotypes and omits some of them. The table shows under 250,000 clones, with approximately 78% occurring only once. The specimen sequenced was PBMCs. The origin of the receptors is a boy between 5 and 17 years old in good health and CMV-seronegative.

The rearrangement joins TRBV6-1 to TRBJ1-5; 8 nucleotides align to TRBD1. The junction had 10 bases not matched to a gene; V was cut back by 3 bases and J by 6 bases. The length of the CDR3 is 16 residues. Germline lookup yields CDR1 MNHNS and CDR2 SASEGT. The CDR3 nucleotides read TGTGCCAGCAGTGATCAGCCACAGGGGGGAAGTCAGCCCCAGCATTTT. Residues: CASSDQPQGGSQPQHF.

V usage is TRBV5-1 and J usage is TRBJ1-1; no clear D. The germline V and J ends were trimmed by 7 bases and 6 bases, with 16 bases remaining between them. CDR1 is SGHRS, CDR2 YFSETQ, per germline. This CDR3 region has 13 residues. The CDR3 protein is CASGQTRVSEAFF. CDR3 coding DNA: TGCGCCAGCGGGCAAACTAGGGTGTCTGAAGCTTTCTTT.

The chain uses TRBV11-2 and TRBJ2-7; TRBD1 is a possible D gene (5 bases). V lost 2 bases and J lost 2, with 7 bases in between. This CDR3 is built from 13 residues. Germline V lookup: CDR1 SGHAT, CDR2 FQNNGV. Here the CDR3 DNA reads TGTGCCAGCAGCTTACAGGGCCCCTACGAGCAGTACTTC. This codes for CASSLQGPYEQYF.

This clone showed up just once. The CDR3 spells CASIRTGGGDEQYF. The DNA of the CDR3 is TGTGCCAGCATTAGGACAGGGGGAGGTGACGAGCAGTACTTC. V usage is TRBV6-5 and J usage is TRBJ2-7; 10 positions agree with TRBD1. This CDR3 is built from 14 residues. V was pared by 7 bases and J by 5 bases, with 8 bases of the junction left unmatched. Germline CDR1 reads MNHEY; CDR2 reads SVGAGI.

The rearrangement uses TRBV10-3 and TRBJ1-1; the D gene is possibly TRBD1 (5 bases). Per the germline V gene, CDR1 is ENHRY and CDR2 is SYGVKD. Trimming removed 4 bases from V and 5 bases from J, with 8 bases in between. CDR3 length: 12 residues. In nucleotides, the CDR3 is TGTGCCATCAGTGCGGGGGGAACTGAAGCTTTCTTT. It is translated as CAISAGGTEAFF.